This TCR beta chain appears in the sequencing data of a study of blood T cell repertoires in COVID-19 (dated by TCRdb to 2018 to 2020). Regarding the complete study: Samples from collaborators originated in the United States, Italy and Spain and spanned both the acute and convalescent phases of COVID-19. The prospective study material was composed of cDNA or gDNA derived from T cells, B-cell-depleted T cells, or PBMCs. Subjects who had been exposed to COVID-19, were actively infected with it, or had recovered from it provided the deeply sampled blood TCRbeta repertoires that made up the dataset. The repertoires were released in a freely available public database intended as a resource for research on the immune response to SARS-CoV-2. The samples were drawn from the first 160 participants of the ongoing ImmuneRACE study and from over 950 subjects provided by 6 global collaborators. Nearly every sample came with metadata listing a de-identified subject ID, COVID-19 status, age in years and sex. Where available, HLA class I and class II types were obtained from metadata supplied by the sample provider rather than from assay-based typing. The study at large found these results: The amount of clinical and demographic metadata varied by source and participant and was provided uncurated.

Whole blood was collected in K2EDTA tubes by collaborating institutions according to the institutions' own protocols. For TCRbeta analysis, collaborators shipped samples as frozen whole blood, isolated PBMCs, or DNA extracted from either of those sample types. On this clone itself: The clone's antigen remains unknown. The sample holds no much larger clone one base away, and base qualities are not on file. Additional DNA sequences in this sample encode the identical CDR3.

TCRbeta CDR3 regions were amplified from genomic DNA by means of the immunoSEQ Assay, a bias-controlled multiplex PCR. The paper's data handling went like this. Nucleated cell counts per sample were estimated from amplification of reference gene primers within the assay. Sequence reads were collapsed and filtered to measure the absolute abundance of every unique TCRbeta CDR3 rearrangement. For each sample, productive Simpson clonality was calculated by taking the square root of Simpson's diversity index across productive rearrangements. The clones in this table, taken by TCRdb from immuneACCESS, are in-frame only. Not every clone is retained; where verified, under half of the shortfall comes from an unresolved V gene, and the cause of the rest is unknown. V and J calls and clone size are copied from that table; D and trimming were computed from the DNA. In this sample the table shows fewer than 200,000 clones, 80% of which occur a single time. Together, the top ten hold roughly 6.4% of the sample.

The TCR comes from a man aged 60-69 years with acute or convalescent COVID-19. The source material was peripheral blood.

This receptor carries the CDR3 CASSLTGNTEAFF. The bases are TGTGCCAGCAGCCTTACAGGGAACACTGAAGCTTTCTTT. The V gene is TRBV9 and the J gene is TRBJ1-1, with a tentative D gene TRBD1 over 5 matching bases. Trimming at the junction amounts to 4 bases on V and 1 base on J, and the germline ends lie 8 bases apart. The germline V gene sets CDR1 to SGDLS and CDR2 to YYNGEE. Counted from cysteine to phenylalanine, this CDR3 has 13 amino acids. Solely the CDR3 DNA is kept, with 39 bases framed from the first base.